Sequencing of this T cell receptor (beta chain) was carried out in a study of blood T cells in healthy people across ages. For the second PCR, which ran for roughly 7 to 11 cycles, a sample-barcoded 5' primer and a J-beta primer mix were used. In TCRdb, the 5' RACE reads were re-called with MiXCR into one record per CDR3 protein. This table has 1.5 million to 2 million distinct CDR3 sequences, around 40% appearing once. Unmatched junction bases numbered 12, after V lost 0 bases and J lost 7 bases. Germline CDR1 is DFQATT and CDR2 is SNEGSKA (reference sequence). The CDR3 has 16 amino acids. Extracted total RNA amounted to at least 5.5 micrograms for each sample. This clonotype has just a few counts.

This TCR was recovered from a human donor in good health. The genes are TRBV20-1 and TRBJ2-1; 7 bases are a match to TRBD1. Material: blood. Here the CDR3 DNA reads TGCAGTGCTAGAGACGACGGACAGGTCGTGGTGAATGAGCAGTTCTTC. Its protein is CSARDDGQVVVNEQFF.